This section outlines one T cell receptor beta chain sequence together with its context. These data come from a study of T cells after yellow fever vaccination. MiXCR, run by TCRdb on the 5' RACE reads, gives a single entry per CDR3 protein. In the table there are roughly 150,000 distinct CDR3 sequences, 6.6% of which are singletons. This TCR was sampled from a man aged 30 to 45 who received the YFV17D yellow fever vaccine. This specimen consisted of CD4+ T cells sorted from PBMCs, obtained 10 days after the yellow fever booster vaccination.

CDR3 in amino acids: CAISESGGSYNEQFF. CDR3 coding DNA: TGTGCCATCAGTGAGTCCGGGGGGTCCTACAATGAGCAGTTCTTC. The V and J genes are TRBV10-3 and TRBJ2-1, with 7 bases lining up with TRBD2. The V and J ends lost 0 bases and 1 base, in that order; junction bases with no gene match: 0. The CDR3 length is 15 residues. CDR1 and CDR2 (germline): ENHRY, SYGVKD.